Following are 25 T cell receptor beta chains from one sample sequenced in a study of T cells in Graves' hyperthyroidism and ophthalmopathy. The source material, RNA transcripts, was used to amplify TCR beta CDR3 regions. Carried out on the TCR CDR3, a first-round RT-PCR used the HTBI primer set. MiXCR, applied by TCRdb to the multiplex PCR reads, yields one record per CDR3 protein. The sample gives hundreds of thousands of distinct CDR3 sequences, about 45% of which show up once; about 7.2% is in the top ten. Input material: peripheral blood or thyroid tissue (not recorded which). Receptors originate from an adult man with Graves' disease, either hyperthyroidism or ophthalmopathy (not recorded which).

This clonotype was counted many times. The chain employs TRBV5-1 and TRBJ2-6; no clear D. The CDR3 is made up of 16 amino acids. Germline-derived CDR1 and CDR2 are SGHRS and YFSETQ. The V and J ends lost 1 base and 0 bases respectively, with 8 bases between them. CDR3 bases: TGCGCCAGCAGCTTGACAGTGAGCTCTGGGGCCAACGTCCTGACTTTC. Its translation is CASSLTVSSGANVLTF. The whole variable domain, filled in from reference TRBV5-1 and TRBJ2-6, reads KAGVTQTPRYLIKTRGQQVTLSCSPISGHRSVSWYQQTPGQGLQFLFEYFSETQRNKGNFPGRFSGRQFSNSRSEMNVSTLELGDSALYLCASSLTVSSGANVLTFGAGSRLTVL.

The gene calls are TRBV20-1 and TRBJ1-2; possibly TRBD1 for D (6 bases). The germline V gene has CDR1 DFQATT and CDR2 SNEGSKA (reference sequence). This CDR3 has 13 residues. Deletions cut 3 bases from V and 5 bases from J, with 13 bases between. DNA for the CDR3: TGCAGTGCTAGCAGTGGTACAGGGTATGGCTACACCTTC. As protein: CSASSGTGYGYTF.

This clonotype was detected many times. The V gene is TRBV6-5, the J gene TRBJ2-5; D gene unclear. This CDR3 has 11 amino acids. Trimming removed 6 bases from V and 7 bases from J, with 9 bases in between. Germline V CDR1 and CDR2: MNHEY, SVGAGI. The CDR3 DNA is TGTGCCAGCAGCCCATCGGGGACCCAGTACTTC. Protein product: CASSPSGTQYF.

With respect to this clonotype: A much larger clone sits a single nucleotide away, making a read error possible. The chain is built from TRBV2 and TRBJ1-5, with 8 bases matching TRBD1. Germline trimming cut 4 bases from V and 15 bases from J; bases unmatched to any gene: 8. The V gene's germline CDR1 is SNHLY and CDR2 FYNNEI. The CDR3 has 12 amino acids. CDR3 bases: TGTGCCAGCAGTGTGAGGGTGGGACAGGCGCATTTT. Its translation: CASSVRVGQAHF.

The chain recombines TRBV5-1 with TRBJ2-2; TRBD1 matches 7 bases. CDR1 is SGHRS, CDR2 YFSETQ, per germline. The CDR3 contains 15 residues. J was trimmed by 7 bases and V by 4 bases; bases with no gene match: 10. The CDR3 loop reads CASSEPQGRNGELFF. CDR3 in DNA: TGCGCCAGCAGCGAACCACAGGGGCGTAACGGGGAGCTGTTTTTT.

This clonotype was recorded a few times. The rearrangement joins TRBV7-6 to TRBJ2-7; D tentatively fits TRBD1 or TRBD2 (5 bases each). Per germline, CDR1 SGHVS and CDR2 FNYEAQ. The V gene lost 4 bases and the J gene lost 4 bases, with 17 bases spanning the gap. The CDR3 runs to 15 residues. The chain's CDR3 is CASSSTGTQSYEQYF. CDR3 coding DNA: TGTGCCAGCAGCTCTACCGGGACGCAAAGTTACGAGCAGTACTTC. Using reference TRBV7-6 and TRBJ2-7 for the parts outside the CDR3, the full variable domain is GAGVSQSPRYKVTKRGQDVALRCDPISGHVSLYWYRQALGQGPEFLTYFNYEAQQDKSGLPNDRFSAERPEGSISTLTIQRTEQRDSAMYRCASSSTGTQSYEQYFGPGTRLTVT.

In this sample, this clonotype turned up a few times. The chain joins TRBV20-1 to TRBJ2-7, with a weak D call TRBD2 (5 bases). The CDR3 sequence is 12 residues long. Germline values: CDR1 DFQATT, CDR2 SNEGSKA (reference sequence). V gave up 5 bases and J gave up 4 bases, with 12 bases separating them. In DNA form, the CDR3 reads TGCAGTGCTCTAGAGGAGGTATACGAGCAGTACTTC. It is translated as CSALEEVYEQYF.

The chain's CDR3 is CASRGLSLGDEKLFF. The CDR3 DNA is TGTGCCAGCAGGGGTCTGTCATTGGGCGATGAAAAACTGTTTTTT. This rearrangement joins TRBV6-1 to TRBJ1-4; D call uncertain. The CDR3 totals 15 residues. Trimming removed 6 bases from V and 6 bases from J, with 17 bases in between. Germline V gene lookup returns CDR1 MNHNS and CDR2 SASEGT.

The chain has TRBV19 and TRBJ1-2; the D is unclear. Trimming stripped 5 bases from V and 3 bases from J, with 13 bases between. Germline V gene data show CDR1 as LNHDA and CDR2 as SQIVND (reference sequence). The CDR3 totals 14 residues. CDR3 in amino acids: CASSPTESYYGYTF. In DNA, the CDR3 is TGTGCCAGTAGTCCGACGGAGTCGTACTATGGCTACACCTTC.

The CDR3 region is CARVPGTSGVEQYF. CDR3 nucleotides: TGTGCTAGAGTACCCGGGACTAGCGGGGTCGAGCAGTACTTC. The chain uses TRBV6-1 and TRBJ2-7; TRBD2 matches 13 bases. The germline CDR1 and CDR2 sequences are MNHNS and SASEGT. The CDR3 contains 14 residues.

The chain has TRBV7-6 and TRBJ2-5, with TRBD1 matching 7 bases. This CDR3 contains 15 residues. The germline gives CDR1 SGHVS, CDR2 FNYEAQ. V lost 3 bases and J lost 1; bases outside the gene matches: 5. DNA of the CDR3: TGTGCCAGCAGCTTCGAAGGGACAGCCCAAGAGACCCAGTACTTC. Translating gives CASSFEGTAQETQYF.

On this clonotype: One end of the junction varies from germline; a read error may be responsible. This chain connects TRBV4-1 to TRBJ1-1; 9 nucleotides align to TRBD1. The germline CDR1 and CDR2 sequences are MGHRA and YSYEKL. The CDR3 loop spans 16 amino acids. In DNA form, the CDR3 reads TGTGCCAGCAGCCACAAGGACAGGGGACTCAACACTGAAGCTTTCTTT. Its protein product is CASSHKDRGLNTEAFF.

Here the CDR3 reads CASSDQSSSGAYEQYF. DNA for the CDR3: TGTGCCAGCAGTGACCAGTCTTCTAGCGGGGCCTACGAGCAGTACTTC. J is TRBJ2-7 and V is TRBV6-4; 9 bases map to TRBD2. Per the germline V gene, CDR1 is MRHNA and CDR2 is SNTAGT. J gave up 2 bases and V 2 bases, and 7 bases lay outside the gene matches. The CDR3 totals 16 residues.

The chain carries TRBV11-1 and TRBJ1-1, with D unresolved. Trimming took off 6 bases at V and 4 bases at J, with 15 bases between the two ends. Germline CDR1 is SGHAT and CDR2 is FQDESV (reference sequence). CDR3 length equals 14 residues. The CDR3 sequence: CASRSGGQSTEAFF. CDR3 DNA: TGTGCCAGCAGAAGTGGTGGTCAGAGCACTGAAGCTTTCTTT.

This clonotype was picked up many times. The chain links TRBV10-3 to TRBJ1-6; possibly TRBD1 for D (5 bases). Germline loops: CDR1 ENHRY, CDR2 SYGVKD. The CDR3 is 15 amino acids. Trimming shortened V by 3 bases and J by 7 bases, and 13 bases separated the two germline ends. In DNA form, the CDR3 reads TGTGCCATCAGTGAAGCCGGGACCGAGAATTCACCCCTCCACTTT. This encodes CAISEAGTENSPLHF.

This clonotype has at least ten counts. CDR3 sequence reads: CASSQGQIYEQYF. The CDR3 nucleotides are TGTGCCAGCAGCCAGGGACAGATCTACGAGCAGTACTTC. The chain combines TRBV7-6 with TRBJ2-7, with TRBD1 matching over 7 bases. CDR3 size: 13 residues. Germline V gene lookup returns CDR1 SGHVS and CDR2 FNYEAQ. V gave up 5 bases and J gave up 3 bases; unmatched junction bases: 4. Based on the CDR3 plus reference TRBV7-6 and TRBJ2-7, the full variable domain is GAGVSQSPRYKVTKRGQDVALRCDPISGHVSLYWYRQALGQGPEFLTYFNYEAQQDKSGLPNDRFSAERPEGSISTLTIQRTEQRDSAMYRCASSQGQIYEQYFGPGTRLTVT.

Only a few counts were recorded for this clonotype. The CDR3: CASSFSGENGYTF. The CDR3 DNA follows: TGTGCCAGCAGCTTTTCCGGGGAGAATGGCTACACCTTC. This chain connects TRBV11-2 to TRBJ1-2; no firm D call. CDR3 length: 13 amino acids. Germline V lookup: CDR1 SGHAT, CDR2 FQNNGV. Trimming stripped 3 bases from V and 6 bases from J, with 11 bases between.

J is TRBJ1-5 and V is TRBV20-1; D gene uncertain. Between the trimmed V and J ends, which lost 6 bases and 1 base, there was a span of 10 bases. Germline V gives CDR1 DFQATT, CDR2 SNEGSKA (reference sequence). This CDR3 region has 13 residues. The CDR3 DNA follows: TGCAGTGCCCCGGGGAGCAGCAATCAGCCCCAGCATTTT. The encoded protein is CSAPGSSNQPQHF.

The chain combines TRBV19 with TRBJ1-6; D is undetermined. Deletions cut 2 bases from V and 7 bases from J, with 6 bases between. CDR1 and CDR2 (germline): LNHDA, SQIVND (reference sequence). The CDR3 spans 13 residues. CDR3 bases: TGTGCCAGTAGTATACTCCAAAATTCACCCCTCCACTTT. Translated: CASSILQNSPLHF.

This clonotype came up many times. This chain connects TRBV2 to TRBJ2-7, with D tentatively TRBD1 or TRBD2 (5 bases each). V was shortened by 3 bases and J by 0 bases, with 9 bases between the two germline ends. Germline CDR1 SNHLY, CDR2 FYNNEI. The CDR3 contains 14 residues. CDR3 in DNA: TGTGCCAGCAGTGACAGGGCGGGCTCCTACGAGCAGTACTTC. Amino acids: CASSDRAGSYEQYF. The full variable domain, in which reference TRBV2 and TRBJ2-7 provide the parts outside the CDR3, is EPEVTQTPSHQVTQMGQEVILRCVPISNHLYFYWYRQILGQKVEFLVSFYNNEISEKSEIFDDQFSVERPDGSNFTLKIRSTKLEDSAMYFCASSDRAGSYEQYFGPGTRLTVT.

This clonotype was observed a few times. CDR3 residues: CAISAGMDYEQYF. CDR3 nucleotide sequence: TGTGCCATCAGTGCGGGGATGGACTACGAGCAGTACTTC. The V gene is TRBV10-3, the J gene TRBJ2-7, with D possibly matching TRBD2 (5 bases). Trimming stripped 4 bases from V and 3 bases from J, with 10 bases between. In germline, CDR1 is ENHRY, CDR2 SYGVKD. The CDR3 is 13 residues long.

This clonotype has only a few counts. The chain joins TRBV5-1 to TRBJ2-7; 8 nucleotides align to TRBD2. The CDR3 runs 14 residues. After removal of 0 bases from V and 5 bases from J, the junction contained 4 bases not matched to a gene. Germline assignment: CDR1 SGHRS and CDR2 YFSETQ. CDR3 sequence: CASSLAGGGNEQYF. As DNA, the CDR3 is TGCGCCAGCAGCTTGGCCGGCGGGGGGAACGAGCAGTACTTC.

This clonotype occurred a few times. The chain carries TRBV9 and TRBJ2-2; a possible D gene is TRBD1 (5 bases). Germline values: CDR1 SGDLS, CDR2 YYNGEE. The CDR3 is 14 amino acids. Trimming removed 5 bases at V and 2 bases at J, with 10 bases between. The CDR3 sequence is CASRIRANTGELFF. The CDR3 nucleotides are TGTGCCAGCAGGATCAGGGCCAACACCGGGGAGCTGTTTTTT.

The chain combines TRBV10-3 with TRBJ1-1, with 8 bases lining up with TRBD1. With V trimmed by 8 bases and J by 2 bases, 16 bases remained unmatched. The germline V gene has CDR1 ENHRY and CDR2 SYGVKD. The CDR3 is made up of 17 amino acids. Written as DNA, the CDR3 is TGTGCCATCGGGTTGATCCGGACAGGGTCGAAAAACACTGAAGCTTTCTTT. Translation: CAIGLIRTGSKNTEAFF.

Here the CDR3 DNA reads TGCAGTGCTAGGGGCAGTCCACAAGAGCAGTACTTC. This encodes CSARGSPQEQYF. The chain combines TRBV20-1 with TRBJ2-7; D not resolved. Germline V gene data show CDR1 as DFQATT and CDR2 as SNEGSKA (reference sequence). V shed 3 bases and J shed 7 bases, with 13 bases lying between them. The CDR3 runs 12 residues.